This entry lists 15 T cell receptor beta chains sequenced from one sample in a study of T cells in Graves' hyperthyroidism and ophthalmopathy. There were TCR beta CDR3 regions amplified from RNA transcripts. Using the HTBI primer set, a first-round RT-PCR was run on the TCR CDR3. TCRdb called the multiplex PCR reads again in MiXCR, with one record for every CDR3 protein. The sample has about 410,000 distinct CDR3 sequences, about 14% seen once. Sequenced: blood. These receptor sequences come from a man aged 18 to 29 with Graves' ophthalmopathy.

This clonotype was counted ten times or more. This sequence joins TRBV20-1 and TRBJ1-2, with TRBD1 matching over 9 bases. V was pared by 3 bases and J by 2 bases, with 16 bases of the junction left unmatched. Per the germline V gene, CDR1 is DFQATT and CDR2 is SNEGSKA (reference sequence). CDR3 size: 18 residues. DNA for the CDR3: TGCAGTGCTAGCTTAAGGTCGGGACAGGGAATATGGAACTATGGCTACACCTTC. It translates to CSASLRSGQGIWNYGYTF.

Of note for this clonotype: A much larger clone is a single base away; this may be a read error. The chain uses TRBV20-1 and TRBJ1-5, with D tentatively TRBD1 (5 bases). Per the germline V gene, CDR1 is DFQATT and CDR2 is SNEGSKA (reference sequence). The CDR3 runs to 15 residues. The CDR3 region is CRARRGGRSNQPQHF. DNA of the CDR3: TGCCGTGCTAGACGCGGGGGAAGAAGCAATCAGCCCCAGCATTTT.

The chain couples TRBV3-1 to TRBJ2-4; 9 bases line up with TRBD2. Germline CDR1 reads LGHDT; CDR2 reads YNNKEL (reference sequence). This CDR3 is 16 amino acids long. The V gene end was trimmed by 5 bases and the J gene end by 3 bases; junction bases not matched to a gene: 8. In DNA, the CDR3 is TGTGCCAGCAGCGGTGGCGGGGGGGTAATCAAAAACATTCAGTACTTC. Translation gives CASSGGGGVIKNIQYF.

As regards this clonotype: This may stem from a read error, because a much larger clone lies one nucleotide away. V is TRBV7-2 and J is TRBJ1-2; 7 bases line up with TRBD1. This CDR3 is built from 14 residues. In germline, CDR1 is SGHTA, CDR2 FQGNSA. The CDR3 spells CASSLAEGAYGCTF. DNA for the CDR3: TGTGCCAGCAGCTTAGCGGAGGGGGCCTATGGCTGCACCTTC.

This clonotype was seen repeatedly, ten times or more. The V call is TRBV3-1, the J call TRBJ1-2; D may be TRBD1 (6 bases). V shed 0 bases and J shed 5 bases, with 22 bases lying between them. Per the germline V gene, CDR1 is LGHDT and CDR2 is YNNKEL (reference sequence). This CDR3 has 18 amino acids. CDR3 residues: CASSQDTGPGGAGYGYTF. The CDR3 nucleotides read TGTGCCAGCAGCCAAGACACCGGGCCGGGGGGCGCGGGGTATGGCTACACCTTC.

This clonotype was recorded many times. V and J are TRBV3-1 and TRBJ2-3, with D hard to call. The germline V gene has CDR1 LGHDT and CDR2 YNNKEL (reference sequence). This CDR3 is built from 14 residues. The ends were cut back, 1 base at V and 2 bases at J, with 7 bases in the middle. CDR3 nucleotides: TGTGCCAGCAGCCAAGGGTGGGACACAGATACGCAGTATTTT. Translating gives CASSQGWDTDTQYF.

This rearrangement joins TRBV4-1 to TRBJ2-1; TRBD2 is a possible D gene (6 bases). V dropped 0 bases and J dropped 4 bases, with 13 bases sitting between them. Per the germline V gene, CDR1 is MGHRA and CDR2 is YSYEKL. The CDR3 has 16 residues. The CDR3 sequence is CASSQEGLGGYNEQFF. DNA of the CDR3: TGCGCCAGCAGCCAAGAGGGACTGGGGGGATACAATGAGCAGTTCTTC.

This clonotype has ten or more counts. This rearrangement joins TRBV7-2 to TRBJ1-5; D remains ambiguous. Germline CDR1 reads SGHTA; CDR2 reads FQGNSA. The CDR3 covers 14 residues. The V end lost 0 bases, the J end lost 0 bases, and 3 bases lay between the germline ends. The CDR3 here is CASSLAVSNQPQHF. The CDR3 coding sequence is TGTGCCAGCAGCTTAGCGGTTAGCAATCAGCCCCAGCATTTT.

The rearrangement links TRBV5-1 to TRBJ2-1; D possibly corresponds to TRBD2 (6 bases). V was trimmed by 6 bases and J by 0 bases, leaving 16 bases between them. This CDR3 comprises 16 residues. Looked up from germline, CDR1 is SGHRS and CDR2 is YFSETQ. Here the CDR3 DNA reads TGCGCCAGCACGCGGGACCGAAGGAGCTCCTACAATGAGCAGTTCTTC. Encoded protein: CASTRDRRSSYNEQFF.

This clonotype was seen more than once but under ten times. The chain joins TRBV29-1 to TRBJ1-1; D perhaps matches TRBD1 (5 bases). V lost 7 bases and J 6 bases, leaving 12 bases between the germline ends. The CDR3 runs 11 residues. From germline, CDR1 is SQVTM and CDR2 ANQGSEA. Here the CDR3 reads CSAQGGAEAFF. For the CDR3, the DNA is TGCAGCGCCCAGGGTGGGGCTGAAGCTTTCTTT. Using reference TRBV29-1 and TRBJ1-1 for the parts outside the CDR3, the full variable domain is SAVISQKPSRDICQRGTSLTIQCQVDSQVTMMFWYRQQPGQSLTLIATANQGSEATYESGFVIDKFPISRPNLTFSTLTVSNMSPEDSSIYLCSAQGGAEAFFGQGTRLTVV.

This CDR3 is CSARDLVGDTDTQYF. The CDR3 nucleotides read TGCAGTGCTAGAGATCTCGTGGGGGATACAGATACGCAGTATTTT. V usage is TRBV20-1 and J usage is TRBJ2-3; D is perhaps TRBD1 or TRBD2 (5 bases each). Trimming removed 0 bases at V and 3 bases at J, with 13 bases between. The CDR3 totals 15 residues. CDR1 is DFQATT, CDR2 SNEGSKA, per germline (reference sequence).

This clonotype has at least ten counts. CDR3 in amino acids: CASSSTGFMNTEAFF. CDR3 in DNA: TGTGCCAGCAGTTCTACAGGGTTCATGAACACTGAAGCTTTCTTT. This sequence joins TRBV12-3 or TRBV12-4 and TRBJ1-1; possible D gene TRBD1, 6 bases. V was pared by 4 bases and J by 0 bases, with 12 bases between. CDR3 length: 15 amino acids.

This clonotype was observed many times. This chain connects TRBV5-6 to TRBJ1-5; D might be TRBD1 (6 bases). V was clipped by 2 bases and J by 4 bases, with 16 bases between them. The CDR3 length is 16 residues. In germline, CDR1 is SGHDT, CDR2 YYEEEE. Here the CDR3 DNA reads TGTGCCAGCAGCTTAACGACGACAGGACCTAATCAGCCCCAGCATTTT. Residues: CASSLTTTGPNQPQHF.

The rearrangement uses TRBV6-1 and TRBJ2-7; D is unresolved. Germline CDR1 is MNHNS and CDR2 is SASEGT. V was shortened by 8 bases and J by 4 bases, with 18 bases between the two germline ends. CDR3 length: 14 amino acids. CDR3 in DNA: TGTGCCAGCTCCCAATCGGGTCTTCTATACGAGCAGTACTTC. Translated, it gives CASSQSGLLYEQYF.

V and J are TRBV20-1 and TRBJ2-2; D gene uncertain. V lost 0 bases, J lost 0 bases, and 2 bases lay in between. The CDR3 loop spans 13 amino acids. Germline V CDR1 and CDR2: DFQATT, SNEGSKA (reference sequence). As DNA, the CDR3 is TGCAGTGCTAGAGAGCCGAACACCGGGGAGCTGTTTTTT. Residues: CSAREPNTGELFF.